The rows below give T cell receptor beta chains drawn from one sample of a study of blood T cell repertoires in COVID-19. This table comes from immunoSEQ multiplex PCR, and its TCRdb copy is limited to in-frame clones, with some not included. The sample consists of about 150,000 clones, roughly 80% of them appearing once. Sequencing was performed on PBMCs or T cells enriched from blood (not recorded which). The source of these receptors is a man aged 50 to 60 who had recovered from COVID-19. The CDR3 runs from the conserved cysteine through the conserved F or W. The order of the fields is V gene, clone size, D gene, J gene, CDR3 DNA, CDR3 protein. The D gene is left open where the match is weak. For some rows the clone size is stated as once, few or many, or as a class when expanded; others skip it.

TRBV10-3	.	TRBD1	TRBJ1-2	TGTGCCACAGGGACAGGGGGCGAAGGTGGCTACACCTTC	CATGTGGEGGYTF
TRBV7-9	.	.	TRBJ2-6	TGTGCCAGCAGCTTCGGCGGAGTAGGAGGTCCAACTGGGGCCAACGTCCTGACTTTC	CASSFGGVGGPTGANVLTF
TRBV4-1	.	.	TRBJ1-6	TGCGCCAGCAGCTTTCGGACAGCCCTAAACTCACCCCTCCACTTT	CASSFRTALNSPLHF
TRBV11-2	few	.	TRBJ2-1	TGTGCCAGCAGCTTAGATCAGGTAAATGAGCAGTTCTTC	CASSLDQVNEQFF
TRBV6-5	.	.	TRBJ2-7	TGTGCCAGCCGGAAGACCGGTACTAGCGAGCAGTACTTC	CASRKTGTSEQYF
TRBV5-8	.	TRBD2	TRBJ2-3	TGTGCCAGCAGCTTAAGCGGGGGGCGCACAGATACGCAGTATTTT	CASSLSGGRTDTQYF
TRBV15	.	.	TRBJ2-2	TGTGCCACCAGCAGCTCCCCCGGGGTAGTTGTCGGGGAGCTGTTTTTT	CATSSSPGVVVGELFF
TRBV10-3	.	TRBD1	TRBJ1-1	TGTGCCATCAGTGCCGGGACAGGGGGGAACACTGAAGCTTTCTTT	CAISAGTGGNTEAFF
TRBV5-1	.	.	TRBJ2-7	TGCGCCAGCAGCGCGGACAAGTACGAGCAGTACTTC	CASSADKYEQYF
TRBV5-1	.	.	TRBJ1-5	TGCGCCAGCAGCCCGGGGGGATATAGCAATCAGCCCCAGCATTTT	CASSPGGYSNQPQHF
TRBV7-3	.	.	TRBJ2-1	TGTGCCAGCAGCTTGGGGCCGTCAAGCCCCAATGAGCAGTTCTTC	CASSLGPSSPNEQFF
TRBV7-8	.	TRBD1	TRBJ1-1	TGTGCCAGCAGCACAACCGGGACAGGCACGAACACTGAAGCTTTCTTT	CASSTTGTGTNTEAFF
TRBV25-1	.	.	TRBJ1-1	TGTGCCAGCAGTCCCAATACAAACACTGAAGCTTTCTTT	CASSPNTNTEAFF
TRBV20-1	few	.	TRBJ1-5	TGCAGTGCTAGTGAGCGGGTAGGCAATCAGCCCCAGCATTTT	CSASERVGNQPQHF
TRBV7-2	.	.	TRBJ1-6	TGTGCCAGCAGCTCTTTGGGGCCCCCTAAATCACCCCTCCACTTT	CASSSLGPPKSPLHF